The 30 T cell receptor beta chains listed next were all sequenced from one sample in a study of cytomegalovirus exposure and HLA in healthy donors. Clones were sequenced by immunoSEQ multiplex PCR, and TCRdb holds only the in-frame ones, with some missing. The sample has some 150,000 clones; around nine tenths are singletons. The sequenced sample was PBMCs. The receptors come from a man between 18 and 29 years old in good health and CMV-seropositive.

The chain joins TRBV6-1 to TRBJ2-3, with a weak D call TRBD2 (6 bases). Trimming stripped 1 base from V and 2 bases from J, with 19 bases between. Germline CDR1 and CDR2: MNHNS and SASEGT. The CDR3 length is 18 residues. The CDR3 protein is CASSEGKGSGLYTDTQYF. CDR3 coding DNA: TGTGCCAGCAGTGAAGGGAAGGGGAGCGGGCTGTACACAGATACGCAGTATTTT.

The rearrangement joins TRBV4-3 to TRBJ2-3; 9 nucleotides agree with TRBD2. The V gene end was trimmed by 0 bases and the J gene end by 2 bases; junction bases not matched to a gene: 3. CDR1 and CDR2 from the germline V gene are LGHNA and YSLEER. The CDR3 loop spans 16 amino acids. In nucleotides, the CDR3 is TGCGCCAGCAGCCAAGAAAAGCGGGGGGCCACAGATACGCAGTATTTT. It codes for CASSQEKRGATDTQYF.

This clone was observed a single time. This chain uses TRBV27 with TRBJ2-1; 7 bases are shared with TRBD2. This CDR3 has 13 amino acids. V lost 5 bases and J lost 8; bases outside the gene matches: 6. Germline V gives CDR1 MNHEY, CDR2 SMNVEV (reference sequence). CDR3: CASSPTTSYEQFF. DNA of the CDR3: TGTGCCAGCAGTCCGACGACTAGCTATGAGCAGTTCTTC.

J is TRBJ1-1 and V is TRBV28; no firm D call. With 2 bases removed from V and 4 bases from J, the gap between germline ends came to 14 bases. Germline CDR1 is MDHEN and CDR2 is SYDVKM. CDR3 length equals 15 residues. CDR3 amino acids: CASSLLEVLTTEAFF. The CDR3 DNA is TGTGCCAGCAGTTTACTCGAGGTTTTAACCACTGAAGCTTTCTTT.

The chain recombines TRBV12-5 with TRBJ2-4; tentative D call: TRBD2 (5 bases). The CDR3 runs 12 residues. Trimming removed 7 bases from V and 5 bases from J, with 9 bases in between. The germline CDR1 and CDR2 sequences are LGHNT and FRNRAP. The CDR3 is CASVGLENIQYF. CDR3 DNA sequence: TGTGCTAGTGTCGGACTGGAAAACATTCAGTACTTC.

This chain links TRBV27 with TRBJ2-7; TRBD1 aligns across 12 bases. In germline, CDR1 is MNHEY, CDR2 SMNVEV (reference sequence). This CDR3 region has 15 residues. The J segment lost 2 bases and the V segment lost 6 bases, leaving 5 bases of the junction unmatched. CDR3 DNA sequence: TGTGCCAGCAGAGACGGGACAGGGGGCCCCTACGAGCAGTACTTC. Translation: CASRDGTGGPYEQYF.

This chain joins TRBV6-5 and TRBJ2-7; a possible D gene is TRBD2 (6 bases). Between the trimmed V and J ends, which lost 2 bases and 2 bases, there was a span of 10 bases. The CDR3 has 14 amino acids. Germline CDR1 MNHEY, CDR2 SVGAGI. As DNA, the CDR3 is TGTGCCAGCAGTTACGACGCGGGAACCTACGAGCAGTACTTC. As protein: CASSYDAGTYEQYF.

The chain uses TRBV7-2 and TRBJ1-4; D is perhaps TRBD1 (5 bases). V was shortened by 5 bases and J by 6 bases, with 13 bases between the two germline ends. Per the germline V gene, CDR1 is SGHTA and CDR2 is FQGNSA. CDR3 size: 14 residues. The CDR3 bases are TGTGCCAGCAGCCGCGTGGGGGGAGATGAAAAACTGTTTTTT. It is translated as CASSRVGGDEKLFF.

This chain uses TRBV5-1 with TRBJ2-5; 9 bases fit TRBD1. The CDR3 contains 16 residues. Trimming cost V 1 base and J 5 bases; bases outside gene matches: 9. Germline V CDR1 and CDR2: SGHRS, YFSETQ. In DNA form, the CDR3 reads TGCGCCAGCAGCTTGAAAGTGGGGACAGGGCCGGAGACCCAGTACTTC. Amino acid sequence: CASSLKVGTGPETQYF.

V and J are TRBV27 and TRBJ2-5; a possible D gene is TRBD1 (5 bases). Trimming shortened V by 5 bases and J by 2 bases, and 12 bases separated the two germline ends. Germline CDR1 is MNHEY and CDR2 is SMNVEV (reference sequence). CDR3 length: 14 residues. Here the CDR3 reads CASSLTSGQETQYF. The CDR3 DNA reads as TGTGCCAGCAGTCTAACATCAGGGCAAGAGACCCAGTACTTC.

The chain employs TRBV27 and TRBJ2-1; perhaps TRBD2 as D (5 bases). The length of the CDR3 is 11 residues. The germline V gene encodes CDR1 MNHEY and CDR2 SMNVEV (reference sequence). Trimming took off 10 bases at V and 10 bases at J, with 14 bases between the two ends. CDR3 sequence reads: CATQRGWEQFF. CDR3 nucleotides: TGTGCCACCCAACGGGGTTGGGAGCAGTTCTTC.

The chain couples TRBV11-2 to TRBJ1-2, with 8 bases matching TRBD1. The germline CDR1 and CDR2 sequences are SGHAT and FQNNGV. The V gene end was trimmed by 5 bases and the J gene end by 4 bases; junction bases not matched to a gene: 9. CDR3 length: 15 amino acids. The CDR3: CASSPQGASSYGYTF. CDR3 in DNA: TGTGCCAGCAGCCCTCAGGGGGCCAGTTCCTATGGCTACACCTTC. Variable domain in full (rest from reference TRBV11-2 and TRBJ1-2): EAGVAQSPRYKIIEKRQSVAFWCNPISGHATLYWYQQILGQGPKLLIQFQNNGVVDDSQLPKDRFSAERLKGVDSTLKIQPAKLEDSAVYLCASSPQGASSYGYTFGSGTRLTVV.

Relative to its sample, this clone is medium-sized (0.01 to 0.1%). This sequence joins TRBV7-9 and TRBJ2-7, with D tentatively TRBD1 (6 bases). Germline values: CDR1 SEHNR, CDR2 FQNEAQ (reference sequence). Trimming shortened V by 5 bases and J by 4 bases, and 15 bases separated the two germline ends. The CDR3 is 14 residues long. In DNA form, the CDR3 reads TGTGCCAGCAGCGGTGGACAGAAATTTTACGAGCAGTACTTC. Translating gives CASSGGQKFYEQYF.

The chain has TRBV7-2 and TRBJ1-6, with 7 positions matching TRBD1. Germline trimming cut 4 bases from V and 6 bases from J; bases unmatched to any gene: 9. The CDR3 covers 16 residues. Germline values: CDR1 SGHTA, CDR2 FQGNSA. CDR3 in amino acids: CASSSWDSLFNSPLHF. In DNA, the CDR3 is TGTGCCAGCAGCTCCTGGGACAGCCTCTTTAATTCACCCCTCCACTTT.

In its sample, this clone was seen many times. This rearrangement joins TRBV15 to TRBJ2-2; tentatively, D is TRBD2 (6 bases). The CDR3 runs 14 residues. V shed 1 base and J shed 6 bases, with 9 bases lying between them. Looked up from germline, CDR1 is LNHNV and CDR2 is YYDKDF (reference sequence). The chain's CDR3 is CATSRVGEAGELFF. CDR3 in DNA: TGTGCCACCAGCAGAGTAGGGGAGGCCGGGGAGCTGTTTTTT.

The sample holds a few counts of this clone. The same CDR3 arises from other DNA sequences in this sample as well. The rearrangement uses TRBV7-2 and TRBJ2-7; 10 bases line up with TRBD1. CDR1 is SGHTA and CDR2 is FQGNSA in the germline V gene. The trim removed 5 bases at V and 3 bases at J, leaving 7 bases unmatched. The CDR3 extends over 15 amino acids. This chain's CDR3 is CASSLLGTGDYEQYF. As DNA, the CDR3 is TGTGCCAGCAGCCTCCTTGGGACAGGGGACTACGAGCAGTACTTC. Using reference TRBV7-2 and TRBJ2-7 for the parts outside the CDR3, the full variable domain is GAGVSQSPSNKVTEKGKDVELRCDPISGHTALYWYRQSLGQGLEFLIYFQGNSAPDKSGLPSDRFSAERTGGSVSTLTIQRTQQEDSAVYLCASSLLGTGDYEQYFGPGTRLTVT.

CDR3 bases: TGTGCCAGCAGCGCACAGGGGTACCCTAACTATGGCTACACCTTC. It encodes CASSAQGYPNYGYTF. V and J are TRBV11-2 and TRBJ1-2, with 7 bases identical to TRBD1. J gave up 0 bases and V 5 bases, and 6 bases lay outside the gene matches. The CDR3 spans 15 residues. Germline CDR1 SGHAT, CDR2 FQNNGV.

The chain couples TRBV27 to TRBJ2-1; TRBD1 is a possible D gene (6 bases). Trimming took off 3 bases at V and 2 bases at J, with 11 bases between the two ends. The length of the CDR3 is 15 residues. From germline, CDR1 is MNHEY and CDR2 SMNVEV (reference sequence). CDR3 DNA sequence: TGTGCCAGCAGTTTGTCGAAGGGGGCCTACAATGAGCAGTTCTTC. It specifies CASSLSKGAYNEQFF.

This clone has a single count. The rearrangement links TRBV9 to TRBJ1-4; D is undetermined. Trimming took off 4 bases at V and 7 bases at J, with 14 bases between the two ends. Germline CDR1 is SGDLS and CDR2 is YYNGEE. This CDR3 region has 14 residues. The CDR3, as DNA: TGTGCCAGCAGCCCCCGATCCGAGGGTGAAAAACTGTTTTTT. Its protein product is CASSPRSEGEKLFF.

The rearrangement joins TRBV5-1 to TRBJ1-1; 8 nucleotides align to TRBD1. V was pared by 5 bases and J by 3 bases, with 12 bases of the junction left unmatched. There are 16 residues in the CDR3. Germline CDR1 SGHRS, CDR2 YFSETQ. The CDR3 loop reads CASSPRQGKGDTEAFF. For the CDR3, the DNA is TGCGCCAGCAGTCCCAGACAGGGGAAAGGGGACACTGAAGCTTTCTTT.

The chain recombines TRBV7-9 with TRBJ1-5; tentative D call: TRBD1 (5 bases). The CDR3 spans 15 residues. Germline CDR1 is SEHNR and CDR2 is FQNEAQ (reference sequence). Trimming removed 7 bases from V and 1 base from J, with 14 bases in between. The CDR3 sequence: CASTEGAPSNQPQHF. The CDR3 DNA follows: TGTGCCAGCACCGAAGGGGCGCCGAGCAATCAGCCCCAGCATTTT.

As for this clone: Additional DNA sequences in this sample encode the identical CDR3. V is TRBV27 and J is TRBJ2-7, with 9 bases identical to TRBD1. The CDR3 extends over 14 amino acids. The V gene end was trimmed by 5 bases and the J gene end by 4 bases; junction bases not matched to a gene: 6. Germline V gene sequence: CDR1 MNHEY, CDR2 SMNVEV (reference sequence). The CDR3 loop reads CASSRQGQGYEQYF. The DNA of the CDR3 is TGTGCCAGCAGTAGACAGGGACAGGGTTACGAGCAGTACTTC.

This chain joins TRBV6-4 and TRBJ2-7; D is undetermined. V was clipped by 6 bases and J by 5 bases, with 23 bases between them. This CDR3 is 16 amino acids long. Germline V CDR1 and CDR2: MRHNA, SNTAGT. CDR3 sequence (DNA): TGTGCCAGCAGGCCCCAAGCTAGAATTAGTACGGACGAGCAGTACTTC. Encoded protein: CASRPQARISTDEQYF.

This chain connects TRBV7-8 to TRBJ1-2, with 7 bases fitting TRBD1. V shed 3 bases, J shed 3 bases, and the junction held 4 bases outside the gene matches. Germline values: CDR1 SGHVS, CDR2 FQNEAQ. The CDR3 loop spans 14 amino acids. In nucleotides, the CDR3 is TGTGCCAGCAGCTTGCGGACAGGACACTATGGCTACACCTTC. This sequence encodes CASSLRTGHYGYTF.

The V gene is TRBV4-2, the J gene TRBJ2-1; 11 bases match TRBD2. V shed 0 bases and J 7 bases; nucleotides not matched to a gene: 8. CDR1 is LGHNA, CDR2 YNFKEQ, per germline. The CDR3 is made up of 17 amino acids. CDR3 DNA sequence: TGTGCCAGCAGCCAAGAGGCGTCTAGCGGGGGGCTAAATGAGCAGTTCTTC. This encodes CASSQEASSGGLNEQFF.

This CDR3 is CASSASTGYSSPLHF. CDR3 in DNA: TGTGCCAGCAGCGCCTCTACAGGGTATAGCTCACCCCTCCACTTT. The rearrangement uses TRBV9 and TRBJ1-6, with D perhaps matching TRBD1 (6 bases). Germline V lookup: CDR1 SGDLS, CDR2 YYNGEE. The CDR3 has 15 amino acids. Trimming left V 3 bases short and J 10 bases short, with 17 bases between.

The chain has TRBV7-2 and TRBJ2-1; unclear D gene. Trimming stripped 1 base from V and 2 bases from J, with 6 bases between. The germline gives CDR1 SGHTA, CDR2 FQGNSA. The CDR3 runs 14 residues. CDR3 amino acids: CASSLGAAYNEQFF. For the CDR3, the DNA is TGTGCCAGCAGCTTAGGGGCAGCCTACAATGAGCAGTTCTTC.

The chain recombines TRBV6-6 with TRBJ2-2; 7 bases agree with TRBD2. The CDR3 is made up of 14 amino acids. The ends lost 0 bases at V and 7 bases at J; junction bases unmatched: 2. The germline gives CDR1 MNHNY, CDR2 SVGAGI (reference sequence). CDR3 in DNA: TGTGCCAGCAGTTACTCTTGGGAGGGCGGGGAGCTGTTTTTT. Translation: CASSYSWEGGELFF.

The chain employs TRBV21-1 and TRBJ1-1. TRBV21-1 is flagged as a pseudogene. The CDR3 has 13 amino acids. The CDR3 loop is CASSVGGNTEAFF. DNA of the CDR3: TGTGCCAGTTCGGTCGGCGGGAACACTGAAGCTTTCTTT.

J is TRBJ2-1 and V is TRBV27; 9 bases line up with TRBD2. The V gene's germline CDR1 is MNHEY and CDR2 SMNVEV (reference sequence). The CDR3 totals 16 residues. V lost 1 base, J lost 5 bases, and 6 bases stayed unmatched. The CDR3 region is CASSLYGGRAHNEQFF. DNA for the CDR3: TGTGCCAGCAGTTTATACGGCGGGAGGGCCCACAATGAGCAGTTCTTC.